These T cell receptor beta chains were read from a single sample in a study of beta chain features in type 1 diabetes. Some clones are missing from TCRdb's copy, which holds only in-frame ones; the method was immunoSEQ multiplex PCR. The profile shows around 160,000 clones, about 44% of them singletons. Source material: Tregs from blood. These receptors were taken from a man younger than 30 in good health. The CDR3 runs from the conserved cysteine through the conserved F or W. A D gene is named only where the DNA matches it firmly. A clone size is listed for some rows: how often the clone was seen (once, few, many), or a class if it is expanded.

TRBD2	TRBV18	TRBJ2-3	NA	CASSPREGIISTDTQYF	TGTGCCAGCTCACCAAGGGAGGGAATCATCAGCACAGATACGCAGTATTTT
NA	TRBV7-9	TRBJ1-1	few	CASSERGFTEAFF	TGTGCCAGCAGCGAGCGGGGGTTCACTGAAGCTTTCTTT
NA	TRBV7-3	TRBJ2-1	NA	CASSRTGYPNSYNEQFF	TGTGCCAGCAGCAGAACAGGGTACCCTAATTCCTACAATGAGCAGTTCTTC
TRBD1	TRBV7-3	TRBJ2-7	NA	CASSLNGGQGYEQYF	TGTGCCAGCAGCTTAAATGGGGGACAGGGCTACGAGCAGTACTTC
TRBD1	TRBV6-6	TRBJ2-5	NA	CASSPTRGQETQYF	TGTGCCAGCAGTCCTACCAGGGGGCAAGAGACCCAGTACTTC
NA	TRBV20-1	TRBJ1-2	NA	CSASANYGYTF	TGCAGTGCTTCTGCTAACTATGGCTACACCTTC
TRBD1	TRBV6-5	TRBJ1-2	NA	CASSQTGTGAGYTF	TGTGCCAGCAGTCAGACCGGGACAGGGGCCGGCTACACCTTC
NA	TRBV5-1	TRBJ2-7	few	CASSLGPTAYEQYF	TGCGCCAGCAGCTTGGGGCCAACAGCCTACGAGCAGTACTTC
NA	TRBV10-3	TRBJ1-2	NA	CAIAGGGFGYGYTF	TGTGCCATCGCGGGAGGGGGATTCGGCTATGGCTACACCTTC
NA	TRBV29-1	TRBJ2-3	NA	CSVDRDTDTQYF	TGCAGCGTTGACAGGGACACAGATACGCAGTATTTT
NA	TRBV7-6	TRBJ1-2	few	CASSLAAGWNRNYGYTF	TGTGCCAGCAGCTTAGCGGCGGGTTGGAACAGAAACTATGGCTACACCTTC
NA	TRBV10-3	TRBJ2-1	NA	CAISIIGSEQFF	TGTGCCATCAGTATAATTGGGAGTGAGCAGTTCTTC